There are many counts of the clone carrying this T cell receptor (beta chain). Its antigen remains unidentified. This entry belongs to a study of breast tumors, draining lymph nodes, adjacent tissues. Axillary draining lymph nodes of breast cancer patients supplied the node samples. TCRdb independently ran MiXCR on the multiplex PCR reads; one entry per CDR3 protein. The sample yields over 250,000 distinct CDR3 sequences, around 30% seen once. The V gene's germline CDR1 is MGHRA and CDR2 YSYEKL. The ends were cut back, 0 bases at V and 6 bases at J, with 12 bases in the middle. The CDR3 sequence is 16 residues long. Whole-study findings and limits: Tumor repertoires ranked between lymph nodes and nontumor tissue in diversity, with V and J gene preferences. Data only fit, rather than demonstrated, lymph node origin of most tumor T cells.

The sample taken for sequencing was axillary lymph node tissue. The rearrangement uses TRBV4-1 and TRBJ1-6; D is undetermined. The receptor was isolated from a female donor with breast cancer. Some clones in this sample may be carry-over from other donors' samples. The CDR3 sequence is CASSQDFGSFNSPLHF. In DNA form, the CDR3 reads TGCGCCAGCAGCCAAGATTTTGGCAGTTTTAATTCACCCCTCCACTTT.